The 6 T cell receptor beta chains presented below share a single source sample, sequenced in a study. MiXCR, run by TCRdb on the 5' RACE reads, gives a single entry per CDR3 protein. The table records 9,500 to 13,000 distinct CDR3 sequences, about 50% of them present only once. The source material was tumor-infiltrating naive CD4+ T cells sorted from the breast tumor. Subset reported: naive CD4+ T cells, CD4+CD45RA+CD25-. The receptors originated from a female donor with breast cancer.

This clonotype was seen more than once but under ten times. The gene calls are TRBV5-6 and TRBJ2-5; D ambiguous. Trimming took 0 bases from V and 3 from J, leaving 0 bases between them. Germline-derived CDR1 and CDR2 are SGHDT and YYEEEE. This CDR3 has 11 amino acids. CDR3 amino acids: CASSLEETQYF. DNA of the CDR3: TGTGCCAGCAGCTTGGAAGAGACCCAGTACTTC.

This clonotype was picked up a small number of times. The J gene is TRBJ2-3, the V gene TRBV7-9, with 7 bases that match TRBD2. The CDR3 has 16 residues. Germline CDR1 SEHNR, CDR2 FQNEAQ (reference sequence). V lost 5 bases and J lost 3; bases outside the gene matches: 11. The CDR3 sequence: CASSLMRLAITDTQYF. The DNA of the CDR3 is TGTGCCAGCAGCCTAATGAGACTAGCAATTACAGATACGCAGTATTTT.

The chain employs TRBV20-1 and TRBJ2-1; 10 bases are shared with TRBD2. V dropped 0 bases and J dropped 6; count of bases not matched to a gene: 11. This CDR3 spans 17 amino acids. From germline, CDR1 is DFQATT and CDR2 SNEGSKA (reference sequence). In DNA, the CDR3 is TGCAGTGCTAGAGATCTGGCTAGCGGGAGTTTAATCAATGAGCAGTTCTTC. The encoded protein is CSARDLASGSLINEQFF.

The chain recombines TRBV7-2 with TRBJ2-1, with 9 bases aligning to TRBD2. This CDR3 region has 15 residues. CDR1 is SGHTA, CDR2 FQGNSA, per germline. V shed 8 bases and J 7 bases; nucleotides not matched to a gene: 12. The CDR3 here is CASGKASGNLNEQFF. Here the CDR3 DNA reads TGTGCCAGCGGGAAGGCTAGCGGGAACTTAAATGAGCAGTTCTTC.

This clonotype came up a few times. This chain joins TRBV5-1 and TRBJ1-5; D unclear. There are 18 residues in the CDR3. Germline V gene lookup returns CDR1 SGHRS and CDR2 YFSETQ. V gave up 0 bases and J gave up 0 bases, with 16 bases separating them. The CDR3 spells CASSLAALRTDSNQPQHF. CDR3 nucleotide sequence: TGCGCCAGCAGCTTGGCGGCACTGCGGACGGATAGCAATCAGCCCCAGCATTTT. Full variable domain (rest looked up from reference TRBV5-1 and TRBJ1-5): KAGVTQTPRYLIKTRGQQVTLSCSPISGHRSVSWYQQTPGQGLQFLFEYFSETQRNKGNFPGRFSGRQFSNSRSEMNVSTLELGDSALYLCASSLAALRTDSNQPQHFGDGTRLSIL.

V and J are TRBV5-5 and TRBJ2-3, with 13 bases fitting TRBD2. Germline CDR1 and CDR2: SGHKS and YYEKEE (reference sequence). V lost 5 bases to trimming and J lost 4 bases; unmatched junction nucleotides: 4. This CDR3 comprises 15 residues. DNA for the CDR3: TGTGCCAGCAGGAAACTAGCGGGAGGGTCAGATACGCAGTATTTT. Protein product: CASRKLAGGSDTQYF.